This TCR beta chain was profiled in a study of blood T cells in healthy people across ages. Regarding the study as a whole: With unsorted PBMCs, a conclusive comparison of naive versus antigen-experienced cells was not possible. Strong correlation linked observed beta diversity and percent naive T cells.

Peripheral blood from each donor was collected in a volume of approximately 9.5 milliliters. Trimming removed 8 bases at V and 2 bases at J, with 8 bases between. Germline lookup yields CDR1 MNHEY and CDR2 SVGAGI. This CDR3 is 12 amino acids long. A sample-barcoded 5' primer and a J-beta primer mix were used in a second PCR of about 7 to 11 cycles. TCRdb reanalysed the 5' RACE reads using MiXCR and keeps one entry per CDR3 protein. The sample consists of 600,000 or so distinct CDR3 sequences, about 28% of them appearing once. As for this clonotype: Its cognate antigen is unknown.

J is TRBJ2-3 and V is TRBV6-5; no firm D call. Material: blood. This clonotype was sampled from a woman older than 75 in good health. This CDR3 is CASGDATDTQYF. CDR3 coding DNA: TGTGCCAGCGGAGACGCCACAGATACGCAGTATTTT.